One and the same sample provided the 20 T cell receptor beta chains below, sequenced in a study of neoadjuvant anti-PD-1 for oral cavity cancer. Measured with immunoSEQ multiplex PCR; TCRdb has only the in-frame clones, and not every one. The sample records over 80,000 clones, about 84% being singletons. The sample consisted of PBMCs, taken before nivolumab (anti-PD-1) treatment. All receptors derive from a person aged 40 to 85 with oral cavity squamous cell carcinoma.

A single count supports this clone. The chain uses TRBV10-3 and TRBJ2-3; tentatively, D is TRBD1 (5 bases). Germline CDR1 and CDR2: ENHRY and SYGVKD. This CDR3 is 14 amino acids long. Trimming stripped 0 bases from V and 6 bases from J, with 10 bases between. The CDR3 DNA is TGTGCCATCAGTGAGTCGTCCCAGGGCGATACGCAGTATTTT. Translated: CAISESSQGDTQYF.

The chain is built from TRBV2 and TRBJ1-4, with 7 bases that match TRBD1. The CDR3 contains 14 residues. The junction had 6 bases not matched to a gene; V was cut back by 3 bases and J by 8 bases. The germline CDR1 and CDR2 sequences are SNHLY and FYNNEI. CDR3 DNA: TGTGCCAGCAGTGAGCTCAGGGGGGGAGAAAAACTGTTTTTT. Its protein is CASSELRGGEKLFF.

The CDR3 DNA reads as TGTGCCAGCAGTCGTTCGGACACAAATCAGCCCCAGCATTTT. It is translated as CASSRSDTNQPQHF. The chain has TRBV6-5 and TRBJ1-5, with D perhaps matching TRBD1 (5 bases). Germline V CDR1 and CDR2: MNHEY, SVGAGI. V gave up 5 bases and J gave up 4 bases, with 12 bases separating them. The CDR3 runs to 14 residues.

The V gene is TRBV10-3, the J gene TRBJ1-1; TRBD1 aligns across 8 bases. The V segment lost 4 bases and the J segment 6 bases; nucleotides outside the gene matches: 7. The V gene's germline CDR1 is ENHRY and CDR2 SYGVKD. The CDR3 totals 14 residues. The CDR3 here is CAISVGQGAAEAFF. CDR3 bases: TGTGCCATCAGTGTGGGGCAGGGGGCCGCTGAAGCTTTCTTT.

The genes are TRBV25-1 and TRBJ2-5; 7 bases are a match to TRBD1. The ends lost 8 bases at V and 7 bases at J; junction bases unmatched: 10. Germline CDR1 and CDR2: MGHDK and SYGVNS. The CDR3 contains 13 residues. In DNA form, the CDR3 reads TGTGCCAGCGGCTACAGGGGACGAGGGACCCAGTACTTC. It codes for CASGYRGRGTQYF.

This clone was counted a few times. The chain couples TRBV30 to TRBJ1-5; D is perhaps TRBD1 (6 bases). The germline V gene has CDR1 GTSNPN and CDR2 SVGIG (reference sequence). The CDR3 has 15 amino acids. Trimming cost V 1 base and J 5 bases, with 15 bases left between them. The CDR3 nucleotides are TGTGCCTGGAGTGCGTCGGACAGCCGGTATCAGCCCCAGCATTTT. Translated, it gives CAWSASDSRYQPQHF. The complete variable domain, with remaining parts taken from reference TRBV30 and TRBJ1-5, reads SQTIHQWPATLVQPVGSPLSLECTVEGTSNPNLYWYRQAAGRGLQLLFYSVGIGQISSEVPQNLSASRPQDRQFILSSKKLLLSDSGFYLCAWSASDSRYQPQHFGDGTRLSIL.

V usage is TRBV5-1 and J usage is TRBJ1-4, with D possibly being TRBD1 (5 bases). Germline CDR1 SGHRS, CDR2 YFSETQ. The CDR3 spans 18 residues. V was shortened by 0 bases and J by 1 base, with 16 bases between the two germline ends. The CDR3 DNA follows: TGCGCCAGCAGCTTGGGTGTGGGCGCGGGGGGAACTAATGAAAAACTGTTTTTT. Protein: CASSLGVGAGGTNEKLFF. The full variable domain, in which reference TRBV5-1 and TRBJ1-4 provide the parts outside the CDR3, is KAGVTQTPRYLIKTRGQQVTLSCSPISGHRSVSWYQQTPGQGLQFLFEYFSETQRNKGNFPGRFSGRQFSNSRSEMNVSTLELGDSALYLCASSLGVGAGGTNEKLFFGSGTQLSVL.

This chain connects TRBV6-5 to TRBJ1-1; D is unclear. Germline V gene sequence: CDR1 MNHEY, CDR2 SVGAGI. The CDR3 length is 14 residues. V gave up 6 bases and J gave up 1 base, with 12 bases separating them. The CDR3 DNA reads TGTGCCAGCAGCAGAGACGGACGGAACACTGAAGCTTTCTTT. Protein: CASSRDGRNTEAFF.

The V and J genes are TRBV9 and TRBJ2-7; no firm D call. Trimming took off 0 bases at V and 0 bases at J, with 7 bases between the two ends. The CDR3 is 14 residues long. The V gene's germline CDR1 is SGDLS and CDR2 YYNGEE. In DNA form, the CDR3 reads TGTGCCAGCAGCGTAGACGGCGCCTCCTACGAGCAGTACTTC. This sequence encodes CASSVDGASYEQYF.

The chain is built from TRBV7-9 and TRBJ2-3; D is ambiguous. The CDR3 totals 12 residues. Germline V gene data show CDR1 as SEHNR and CDR2 as FQNEAQ (reference sequence). Trimming left V 4 bases short and J 5 bases short, with 7 bases between. The CDR3 DNA follows: TGTGCCAGCAGCTCTTCTAGAGATACGCAGTATTTT. This translates into CASSSSRDTQYF.

V and J are TRBV2 and TRBJ2-3; D not certain. Germline lookup yields CDR1 SNHLY and CDR2 FYNNEI. The CDR3 is 15 residues long. Trimming shortened V by 7 bases and J by 0 bases, and 14 bases separated the two germline ends. CDR3 loop: CASILGASSTDTQYF. In DNA form, the CDR3 reads TGTGCCAGCATATTGGGTGCCTCTAGCACAGATACGCAGTATTTT.

The gene calls are TRBV7-2 and TRBJ1-4; possibly TRBD1 for D (5 bases). CDR3 size: 15 residues. V lost 3 bases and J lost 3, with 11 bases in between. Germline CDR1 is SGHTA and CDR2 is FQGNSA. CDR3: CASSFLAGPNEKLFF. The DNA of the CDR3 is TGTGCCAGCAGCTTTCTCGCAGGGCCTAATGAAAAACTGTTTTTT.

The gene calls are TRBV6-1 and TRBJ2-1, with a weak D call TRBD2 (5 bases). This CDR3 region has 11 residues. Germline V gene data show CDR1 as MNHNS and CDR2 as SASEGT. Trimming removed 7 bases at V and 8 bases at J, with 9 bases between. Here the CDR3 DNA reads TGTGCCAGCAACTGGGGAGATGAGCAGTTCTTC. It codes for CASNWGDEQFF.

The chain carries TRBV27 and TRBJ2-2, with D maybe TRBD1 (5 bases). Trimming pared 5 bases from V and 7 bases from J, leaving 17 bases between. CDR1 MNHEY and CDR2 SMNVEV come from the germline V gene (reference sequence). This CDR3 comprises 15 residues. The CDR3 DNA is TGTGCCAGCAGTGTCAGGGATTTATATGGCGGGGAGCTGTTTTTT. Encoded protein: CASSVRDLYGGELFF.

The chain carries TRBV18 and TRBJ1-5, with 8 bases fitting TRBD1. V shed 4 bases and J 0 bases; nucleotides not matched to a gene: 11. CDR3 length: 18 amino acids. In germline, CDR1 is KGHSH, CDR2 LQKENI. As DNA, the CDR3 is TGTGCCAGCTCACGGGGGACAGGTGATATTTATAGCAATCAGCCCCAGCATTTT. It encodes CASSRGTGDIYSNQPQHF.

This clone was recorded only once. The rearrangement joins TRBV28 to TRBJ1-5; 12 nucleotides agree with TRBD1. CDR3 length: 16 residues. The V gene end was trimmed by 5 bases and the J gene end by 4 bases; junction bases not matched to a gene: 6. CDR1 and CDR2 (germline): MDHEN, SYDVKM. DNA of the CDR3: TGTGCCAGCAGTCCACGGGACAGGGGGCAAAATCAGCCCCAGCATTTT. Amino acid sequence: CASSPRDRGQNQPQHF.

The chain combines TRBV27 with TRBJ2-3; 9 bases are a match to TRBD1. J lost 3 bases, V lost 0 bases, and 7 bases had no gene match. Germline V CDR1 and CDR2: MNHEY, SMNVEV (reference sequence). The CDR3 loop spans 17 amino acids. The CDR3 loop is CASSLSRGQGGTDTQYF. The CDR3 DNA reads as TGTGCCAGCAGTTTATCGAGGGGACAGGGTGGGACAGATACGCAGTATTTT.

This clone was found once. V usage is TRBV19 and J usage is TRBJ2-1; TRBD1 matches at 9 bases. The CDR3 runs 15 residues. V lost 10 bases to trimming and J lost 10 bases; unmatched junction nucleotides: 17. The V gene's germline CDR1 is LNHDA and CDR2 SQIVND (reference sequence). The CDR3 bases are TGTGCCACCCAGCCCCCGGGACAGGGTCTCAGGGAGCAGTTCTTC. The encoded protein is CATQPPGQGLREQFF.

The chain uses TRBV9 and TRBJ2-3, with 7 bases lining up with TRBD1. The germline V gene has CDR1 SGDLS and CDR2 YYNGEE. V dropped 0 bases and J dropped 9; count of bases not matched to a gene: 7. The CDR3 is made up of 14 amino acids. In DNA, the CDR3 is TGTGCCAGCAGCGTAGATGGGACAGCAAAGACGCAGTATTTT. Translation gives CASSVDGTAKTQYF.

The V gene is TRBV7-3, the J gene TRBJ1-1; TRBD1 is a possible D gene (6 bases). The CDR3 sequence is 13 residues long. Germline V CDR1 and CDR2: SGHTA, FQGTGA. V was trimmed by 6 bases and J by 2 bases, leaving 10 bases between them. CDR3 region: CASSRGLNTEAFF. The CDR3, as DNA: TGTGCCAGCAGTCGGGGGCTAAACACTGAAGCTTTCTTT. Based on the CDR3 plus reference TRBV7-3 and TRBJ1-1, the full variable domain is GAGVSQTPSNKVTEKGKYVELRCDPISGHTALYWYRQSLGQGPEFLIYFQGTGAADDSGLPNDRFFAVRPEGSVSTLKIQRTERGDSAVYLCASSRGLNTEAFFGQGTRLTVV.